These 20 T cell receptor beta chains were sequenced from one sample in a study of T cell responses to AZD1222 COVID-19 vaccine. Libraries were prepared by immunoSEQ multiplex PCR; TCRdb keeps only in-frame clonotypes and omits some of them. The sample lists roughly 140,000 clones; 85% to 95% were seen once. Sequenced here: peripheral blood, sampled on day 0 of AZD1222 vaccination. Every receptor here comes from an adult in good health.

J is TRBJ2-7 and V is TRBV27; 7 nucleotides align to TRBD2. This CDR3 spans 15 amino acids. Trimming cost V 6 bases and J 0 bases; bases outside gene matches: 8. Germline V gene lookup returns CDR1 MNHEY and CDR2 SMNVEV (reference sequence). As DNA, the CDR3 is TGTGCCAGCAGCTTACGCGGGGGTAGCTCCTACGAGCAGTACTTC. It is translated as CASSLRGGSSYEQYF.

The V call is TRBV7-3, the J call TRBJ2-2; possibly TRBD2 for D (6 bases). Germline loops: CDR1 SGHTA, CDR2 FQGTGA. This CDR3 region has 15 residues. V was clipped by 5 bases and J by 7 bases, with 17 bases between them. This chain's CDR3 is CASSNRTTPNGELFF. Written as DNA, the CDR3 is TGTGCCAGCAGCAACCGGACTACCCCCAACGGGGAGCTGTTTTTT.

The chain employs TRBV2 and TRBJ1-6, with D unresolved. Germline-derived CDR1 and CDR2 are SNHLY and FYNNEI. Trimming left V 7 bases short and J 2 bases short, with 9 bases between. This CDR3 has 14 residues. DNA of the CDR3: TGTGCCAGCATACACGAGGCCTATAATTCACCCCTCCACTTT. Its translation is CASIHEAYNSPLHF.

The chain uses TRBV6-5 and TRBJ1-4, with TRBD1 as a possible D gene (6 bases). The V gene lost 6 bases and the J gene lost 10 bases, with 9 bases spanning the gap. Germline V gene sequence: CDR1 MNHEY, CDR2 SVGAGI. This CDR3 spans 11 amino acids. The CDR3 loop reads CASRGGGKLFF. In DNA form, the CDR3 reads TGTGCCAGCAGGGGAGGGGGAAAACTGTTTTTT.

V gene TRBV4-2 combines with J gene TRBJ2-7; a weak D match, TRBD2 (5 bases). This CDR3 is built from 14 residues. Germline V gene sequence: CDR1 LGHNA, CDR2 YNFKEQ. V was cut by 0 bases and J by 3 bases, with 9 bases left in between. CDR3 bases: TGTGCCAGCAGCCAAGATACGGGAAACTACGAGCAGTACTTC. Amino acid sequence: CASSQDTGNYEQYF.

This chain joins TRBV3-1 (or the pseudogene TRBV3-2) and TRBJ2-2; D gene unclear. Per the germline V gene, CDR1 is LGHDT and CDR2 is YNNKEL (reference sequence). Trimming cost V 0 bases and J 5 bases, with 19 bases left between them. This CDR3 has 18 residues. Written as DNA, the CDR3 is TGTGCCAGCAGCCAAGAAGGTTGGGGTAGCATGCGAACCGGGGAGCTGTTTTTT. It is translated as CASSQEGWGSMRTGELFF.

CDR3 residues: CASSLGVGPQYF. The CDR3 nucleotides read TGTGCCAGCAGCTTGGGGGTGGGACCTCAGTACTTC. The chain combines TRBV5-4 with TRBJ2-7, with D perhaps matching TRBD1 or TRBD2 (5 bases each). The CDR3 length is 12 residues. Germline lookup yields CDR1 SGHNT and CDR2 YYREEE (reference sequence). Trimming removed 0 bases from V and 10 bases from J, with 11 bases in between.

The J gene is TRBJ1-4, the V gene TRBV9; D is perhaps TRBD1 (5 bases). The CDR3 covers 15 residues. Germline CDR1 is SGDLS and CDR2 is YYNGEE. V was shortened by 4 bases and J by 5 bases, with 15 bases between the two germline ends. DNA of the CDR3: TGTGCCAGCAGCCCACTGCAGGGCCTAAATGAAAAACTGTTTTTT. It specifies CASSPLQGLNEKLFF.

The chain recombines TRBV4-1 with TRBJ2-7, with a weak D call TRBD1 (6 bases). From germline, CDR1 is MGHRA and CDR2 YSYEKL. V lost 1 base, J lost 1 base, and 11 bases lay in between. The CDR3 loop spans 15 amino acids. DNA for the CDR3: TGCGCCAGCAGCCAAGTACAGGGTAGTTCCTACGAGCAGTACTTC. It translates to CASSQVQGSSYEQYF.

The CDR3 DNA reads as TGTGCCAGCAGCCACGGGACTAGCGGGGACAATGAGCAGTTCTTC. Translating gives CASSHGTSGDNEQFF. The V gene is TRBV7-8, the J gene TRBJ2-1; TRBD2 matches at 13 bases. In germline, CDR1 is SGHVS, CDR2 FQNEAQ. The CDR3 sequence is 15 residues long. Germline trimming cut 5 bases from V and 5 bases from J; bases unmatched to any gene: 3. Full variable domain (remainder filled in from reference TRBV7-8 and TRBJ2-1): GAGVSQSPRYKVAKRGQDVALRCDPISGHVSLFWYQQALGQGPEFLTYFQNEAQLDKSGLPSDRFFAERPEGSVSTLKIQRTQQEDSAVYLCASSHGTSGDNEQFFGPGTRLTVL.

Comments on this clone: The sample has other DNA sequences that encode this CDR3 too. The chain's CDR3 is CASSSGQGTYEQYF. The DNA of the CDR3 is TGCGCCAGCAGCTCGGGACAGGGGACCTACGAGCAGTACTTC. This rearrangement joins TRBV5-1 to TRBJ2-7; 10 bases map to TRBD1. Per the germline V gene, CDR1 is SGHRS and CDR2 is YFSETQ. The J segment lost 2 bases and the V segment lost 3 bases, leaving 2 bases of the junction unmatched. The CDR3 extends over 14 amino acids.

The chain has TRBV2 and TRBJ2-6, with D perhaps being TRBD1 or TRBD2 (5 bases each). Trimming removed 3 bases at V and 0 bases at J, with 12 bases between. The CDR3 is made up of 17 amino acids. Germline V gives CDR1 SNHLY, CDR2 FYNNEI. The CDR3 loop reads CASSDPGTSSGANVLTF. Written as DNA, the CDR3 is TGTGCCAGCAGTGATCCGGGGACCAGCTCTGGGGCCAACGTCCTGACTTTC.

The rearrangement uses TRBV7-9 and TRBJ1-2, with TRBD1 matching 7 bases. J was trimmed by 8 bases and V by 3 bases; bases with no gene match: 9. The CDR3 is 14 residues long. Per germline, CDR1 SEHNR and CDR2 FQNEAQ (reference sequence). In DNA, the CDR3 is TGTGCCAGCAGCTTGGAACAGGGGACGGGAGGCTACACCTTC. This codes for CASSLEQGTGGYTF.

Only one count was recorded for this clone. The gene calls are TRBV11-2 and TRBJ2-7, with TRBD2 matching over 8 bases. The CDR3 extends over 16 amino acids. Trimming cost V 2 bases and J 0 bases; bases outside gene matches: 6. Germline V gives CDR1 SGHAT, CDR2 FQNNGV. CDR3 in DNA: TGTGCCAGCAGCTTACCGGGCGGGGGGTCCTCCTACGAGCAGTACTTC. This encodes CASSLPGGGSSYEQYF.

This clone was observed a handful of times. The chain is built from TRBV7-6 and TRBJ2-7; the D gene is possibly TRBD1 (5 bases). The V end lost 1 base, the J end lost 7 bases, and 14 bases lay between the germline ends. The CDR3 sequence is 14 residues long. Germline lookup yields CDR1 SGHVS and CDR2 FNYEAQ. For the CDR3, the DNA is TGTGCCAGCAGCTTAGGGGTAGGTGGGGCGGAGCAGTACTTC. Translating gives CASSLGVGGAEQYF.

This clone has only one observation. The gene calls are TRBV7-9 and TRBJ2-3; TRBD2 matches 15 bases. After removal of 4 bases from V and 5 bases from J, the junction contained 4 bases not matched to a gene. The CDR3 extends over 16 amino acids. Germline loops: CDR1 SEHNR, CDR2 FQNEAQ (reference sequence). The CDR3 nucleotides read TGTGCCAGCAGCTCGGGGACTAGCGGGGGGATAGATACGCAGTATTTT. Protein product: CASSSGTSGGIDTQYF.

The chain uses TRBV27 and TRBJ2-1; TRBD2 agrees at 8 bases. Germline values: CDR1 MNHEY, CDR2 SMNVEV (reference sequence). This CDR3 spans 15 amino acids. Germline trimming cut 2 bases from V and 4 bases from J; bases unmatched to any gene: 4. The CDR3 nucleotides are TGTGCCAGCAGTTTAATAGGCGGGAGGTACAATGAGCAGTTCTTC. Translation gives CASSLIGGRYNEQFF.

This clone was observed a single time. The CDR3 reads CASSVAVTGELFF. The CDR3 DNA reads TGTGCCAGCAGCGTAGCCGTAACCGGGGAGCTGTTTTTT. The J gene is TRBJ2-2, the V gene TRBV9; D uncertain. Germline V gives CDR1 SGDLS, CDR2 YYNGEE. V was cut by 0 bases and J by 5 bases, with 5 bases left in between. This CDR3 has 13 residues.

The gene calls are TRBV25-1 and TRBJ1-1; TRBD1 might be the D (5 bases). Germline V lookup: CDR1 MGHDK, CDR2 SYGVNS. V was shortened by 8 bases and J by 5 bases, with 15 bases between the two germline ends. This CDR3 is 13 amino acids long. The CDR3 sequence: CASSAAGRTEAFF. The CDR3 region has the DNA TGTGCCAGCTCAGCCGCAGGGAGGACTGAAGCTTTCTTT.

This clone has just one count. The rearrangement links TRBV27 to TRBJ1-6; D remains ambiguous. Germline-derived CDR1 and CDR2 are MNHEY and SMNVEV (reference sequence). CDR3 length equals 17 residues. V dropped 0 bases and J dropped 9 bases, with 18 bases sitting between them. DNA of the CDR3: TGTGCCAGCAGTTTATCGATCGGTGACATCAGGATTTCACCCCTCCACTTT. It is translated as CASSLSIGDIRISPLHF.